The 23 T cell receptor beta chains below come from one sample, sequenced in a study of blood T cell repertoires in COVID-19. Assay: immunoSEQ multiplex PCR; the TCRdb copy retains only in-frame clones and omits some. This repertoire shows 150,000 or so clones, roughly 88% found once; its top ten account for approximately 5.3%. What was sequenced was PBMCs or T cells enriched from blood (not recorded which). These receptors were collected from a man between 65 and 79 years old who had been exposed to COVID-19.

The chain employs TRBV4-1 and TRBJ1-5; TRBD1 matches at 7 bases. CDR1 is MGHRA, CDR2 YSYEKL, per germline. This CDR3 is 17 amino acids long. Losses at the gene ends were 0 bases for V and 1 base for J; bases not matched to a gene: 6. The CDR3 protein is CASSQEDKGASNQPQHF. DNA for the CDR3: TGCGCCAGCAGCCAAGAAGATAAGGGGGCCAGCAATCAGCCCCAGCATTTT.

The CDR3: CASSRTSGILSSTDTQYF. In DNA form, the CDR3 reads TGTGCCAGCAGTAGGACTAGCGGGATTCTGTCCAGCACAGATACGCAGTATTTT. The chain is built from TRBV6-2 or TRBV6-3 and TRBJ2-3, with 12 bases matching TRBD2. The V segment lost 5 bases and the J segment 0 bases; nucleotides outside the gene matches: 9. The CDR3 is 18 amino acids. CDR1 is MNHEY and CDR2 is SVGEGT in the germline V gene.

The V call is TRBV2, the J call TRBJ2-5; 11 nucleotides line up with TRBD2. The CDR3 sequence is 15 residues long. The germline CDR1 and CDR2 sequences are SNHLY and FYNNEI. The trim removed 8 bases at V and 1 base at J, leaving 6 bases unmatched. The CDR3 sequence: CASVLAGGSQETQYF. In nucleotides, the CDR3 is TGTGCCAGCGTCCTAGCGGGGGGCTCCCAAGAGACCCAGTACTTC.

The V call is TRBV5-1, the J call TRBJ2-7; 8 positions match TRBD2. V lost 4 bases to trimming and J lost 4 bases; unmatched junction nucleotides: 10. This CDR3 contains 15 residues. CDR1 and CDR2 from the germline V gene are SGHRS and YFSETQ. In DNA, the CDR3 is TGCGCCAGCAGCCCCTCCCCGGGGGGGCTATACGAGCAGTACTTC. Its protein is CASSPSPGGLYEQYF.

V gene TRBV18 combines with J gene TRBJ1-6; the D gene is possibly TRBD1 (6 bases). Germline loops: CDR1 KGHSH, CDR2 LQKENI. Trimming removed 4 bases at V and 0 bases at J, with 10 bases between. CDR3 length: 16 amino acids. CDR3 amino acids: CASSLTGSSYNSPLHF. The CDR3 DNA reads as TGTGCCAGCTCACTCACAGGGAGCTCCTATAATTCACCCCTCCACTTT.

This clone was counted at least ten times. This chain uses TRBV4-1 with TRBJ2-3; possibly TRBD2 for D (7 bases). Germline V lookup: CDR1 MGHRA, CDR2 YSYEKL. The CDR3 loop spans 14 amino acids. The V end was cut by 8 bases, the J end by 4 bases, with 16 bases between. CDR3 nucleotide sequence: TGCGCCAGCCGAGGGGGAGGGGAGGCAGATACGCAGTATTTT. It translates to CASRGGGEADTQYF.

This clone was seen only a few times. The rearrangement uses TRBV19 and TRBJ1-3; 7 nucleotides agree with TRBD1. J was trimmed by 0 bases and V by 9 bases; bases with no gene match: 5. This CDR3 spans 14 amino acids. The germline CDR1 and CDR2 sequences are LNHDA and SQIVND (reference sequence). In DNA, the CDR3 is TGTGCCAGCAGACAGGGTTTCTCTGGAAACACCATATATTTT. Translation: CASRQGFSGNTIYF. Full variable domain (remainder filled in from reference TRBV19 and TRBJ1-3): DGGITQSPKYLFRKEGQNVTLSCEQNLNHDAMYWYRQDPGQGLRLIYYSQIVNDFQKGDIAEGYSVSREKKESFPLTVTSAQKNPTAFYLCASRQGFSGNTIYFGEGSWLTVV.

The chain uses TRBV7-8 and TRBJ2-7; D not certain. Germline V lookup: CDR1 SGHVS, CDR2 FQNEAQ. CDR3 size: 12 residues. V was trimmed by 4 bases and J by 6 bases, leaving 10 bases between them. The CDR3 sequence: CASSSLSGEQYF. The CDR3 DNA is TGTGCCAGCAGCTCGTTGTCGGGCGAGCAGTACTTC.

V is TRBV9 and J is TRBJ2-2; possibly TRBD2 for D (6 bases). Trimming cost V 3 bases and J 3 bases, with 15 bases left between them. The CDR3 has 16 amino acids. CDR1 and CDR2 (germline): SGDLS, YYNGEE. The CDR3 sequence: CASSARQTGDTGELFF. CDR3 sequence (DNA): TGTGCCAGCAGCGCCCGACAGACGGGGGACACCGGGGAGCTGTTTTTT.

A note on this clone: The identical CDR3 is also encoded by other nucleotide sequences in the sample. V gene TRBV5-1 combines with J gene TRBJ2-5; TRBD1 matches 7 bases. V lost 4 bases to trimming and J lost 3 bases; unmatched junction nucleotides: 3. The CDR3 is 13 amino acids. The V gene's germline CDR1 is SGHRS and CDR2 YFSETQ. The CDR3 nucleotides read TGCGCCAGCAGCCTGACAGGGAAAGAGACCCAGTACTTC. It codes for CASSLTGKETQYF. Full variable domain (missing parts from reference TRBV5-1 and TRBJ2-5): KAGVTQTPRYLIKTRGQQVTLSCSPISGHRSVSWYQQTPGQGLQFLFEYFSETQRNKGNFPGRFSGRQFSNSRSEMNVSTLELGDSALYLCASSLTGKETQYFGPGTRLLVL.

This chain joins TRBV28 and TRBJ1-1, with 9 bases fitting TRBD1. The trim removed 1 base at V and 2 bases at J, leaving 2 bases unmatched. The CDR3 is 15 residues long. Germline CDR1 is MDHEN and CDR2 is SYDVKM. The CDR3 reads CASSLLTGGNTEAFF. The CDR3 region has the DNA TGTGCCAGCAGTTTATTGACAGGGGGAAACACTGAAGCTTTCTTT.

The V gene is TRBV5-1, the J gene TRBJ1-6; TRBD1 matches at 7 bases. V lost 0 bases, J lost 7 bases, and 10 bases stayed unmatched. This CDR3 contains 17 residues. Germline CDR1 and CDR2: SGHRS and YFSETQ. The CDR3 DNA sequence: TGCGCCAGCAGCTTGGCCCCCCCCGGGACAGCAAATTCACCCCTCCACTTT. This sequence encodes CASSLAPPGTANSPLHF.

This rearrangement joins TRBV7-3 to TRBJ2-5; 7 nucleotides match TRBD1. The CDR3 has 15 residues. J gave up 5 bases and V 6 bases, and 12 bases lay outside the gene matches. The germline V gene has CDR1 SGHTA and CDR2 FQGTGA. The CDR3 loop is CASSKQGGAGETQYF. CDR3 DNA: TGTGCCAGCAGTAAACAAGGGGGCGCCGGGGAGACCCAGTACTTC.

V is TRBV27 and J is TRBJ1-5; 7 bases are shared with TRBD1. The V gene end was trimmed by 5 bases and the J gene end by 1 base; junction bases not matched to a gene: 2. CDR3 length: 14 residues. The V gene's germline CDR1 is MNHEY and CDR2 SMNVEV (reference sequence). CDR3 sequence reads: CASSDRDSNQPQHF. The CDR3, as DNA: TGTGCCAGCAGTGACAGGGACAGCAATCAGCCCCAGCATTTT.

The genes are TRBV28 and TRBJ1-4; possibly TRBD1 for D (6 bases). The CDR3 length is 14 residues. The ends were cut back, 2 bases at V and 8 bases at J, with 12 bases in the middle. Germline V gene data show CDR1 as MDHEN and CDR2 as SYDVKM. The CDR3 nucleotides read TGTGCCAGCAGTTTAGACAACCAGGGGGAAAAACTGTTTTTT. Translated, it gives CASSLDNQGEKLFF.

The rearrangement joins TRBV3-1 (or the pseudogene TRBV3-2) to TRBJ1-6; D call uncertain. Trimming took 1 base from V and 7 from J, leaving 14 bases between them. Germline CDR1 LGHDT, CDR2 YNNKEL (reference sequence). The CDR3 runs to 16 residues. For the CDR3, the DNA is TGTGCCAGCAGCCAAGGAGTGGGCCGGTACAATTCACCCCTCCACTTT. The encoded protein is CASSQGVGRYNSPLHF.

The sample holds one count of this clone. The rearrangement joins TRBV7-9 to TRBJ2-7, with TRBD2 matching over 8 bases. After removal of 5 bases from V and 3 bases from J, the junction contained 12 bases not matched to a gene. Germline V gene sequence: CDR1 SEHNR, CDR2 FQNEAQ (reference sequence). The CDR3 consists of 16 residues. The CDR3 nucleotides are TGTGCCAGCAGCCCTTCGGGAGGGACGGCGAGCTACGAGCAGTACTTC. It encodes CASSPSGGTASYEQYF.

The V and J genes are TRBV5-6 and TRBJ2-2, with 7 bases matching TRBD1. Germline V gene lookup returns CDR1 SGHDT and CDR2 YYEEEE. V was clipped by 3 bases and J by 2 bases; unmatched bases: 10. CDR3 length equals 17 residues. The CDR3 DNA reads TGTGCCAGCAGCTCCCCGACAGGGATAGGAAACACCGGGGAGCTGTTTTTT. This codes for CASSSPTGIGNTGELFF.

For the CDR3, the DNA is TGTGCCAGCCTCCGTGCCGGTGACGAGCAGTACTTC. This encodes CASLRAGDEQYF. The genes are TRBV6-5 and TRBJ2-7, with D uncertain. V lost 8 bases to trimming and J lost 5 bases, with 13 bases between them. Germline CDR1 is MNHEY and CDR2 is SVGAGI. The CDR3 runs to 12 residues.

The CDR3 region has the DNA TGTGCCAGCAGTGAGGGAGGGTTCGGCTACACCTTC. Translated: CASSEGGFGYTF. The chain recombines TRBV2 with TRBJ1-2; no clear D. V lost 3 bases to trimming and J lost 8 bases, with 10 bases between them. This CDR3 has 12 amino acids. CDR1 SNHLY and CDR2 FYNNEI come from the germline V gene.

This clone appeared a few times. This rearrangement joins TRBV11-2 to TRBJ2-3, with D maybe TRBD2 (5 bases). Germline CDR1 reads SGHAT; CDR2 reads FQNNGV. V was pared by 3 bases and J by 6 bases, with 10 bases between. The CDR3 sequence is 13 residues long. Here the CDR3 DNA reads TGTGCCAGCAGCTTTGAAGGACTCGATACGCAGTATTTT. Its protein product is CASSFEGLDTQYF. The full variable domain, completed using reference TRBV11-2 and TRBJ2-3, is EAGVAQSPRYKIIEKRQSVAFWCNPISGHATLYWYQQILGQGPKLLIQFQNNGVVDDSQLPKDRFSAERLKGVDSTLKIQPAKLEDSAVYLCASSFEGLDTQYFGPGTRLTVL.

This chain uses TRBV11-2 with TRBJ1-1, with TRBD1 identical over 8 bases. CDR3 length: 16 amino acids. CDR1 SGHAT and CDR2 FQNNGV come from the germline V gene. The V and J ends lost 5 bases and 0 bases, in that order; junction bases with no gene match: 8. The DNA of the CDR3 is TGTGCCAGCAGCGCGGAGACAGGGGCGGTGAACACTGAAGCTTTCTTT. Protein product: CASSAETGAVNTEAFF. Combining the CDR3 with reference TRBV11-2 and TRBJ1-1 gives the whole variable domain EAGVAQSPRYKIIEKRQSVAFWCNPISGHATLYWYQQILGQGPKLLIQFQNNGVVDDSQLPKDRFSAERLKGVDSTLKIQPAKLEDSAVYLCASSAETGAVNTEAFFGQGTRLTVV.

The CDR3 DNA is TGTGCCAGCTCACCACCGCAGGGAATTGCTTTCTTT. It codes for CASSPPQGIAFF. The gene calls are TRBV18 and TRBJ1-1, with D perhaps matching TRBD1 (5 bases). Per germline, CDR1 KGHSH and CDR2 LQKENI. CDR3 length: 12 residues. V was trimmed by 0 bases and J by 11 bases, leaving 10 bases between them.